The T cell receptor (beta chain) described here comes from a study of ipilimumab plus nivolumab after autologous stem cell transplantation. Study conclusions and caveats: Per the authors, repertoire, Treg and microbiota data justify further study.

The CDR3 is 15 residues long. V lost 6 bases and J 3 bases, leaving 17 bases between the germline ends. In germline, CDR1 is MNHEY, CDR2 SVGAGI. Ipilimumab, 1 mg/kg, started 14 to 28 days after autologous transplant. Patients received nivolumab 3 mg/kg at weeks 1, 4, 7, 10, then fortnightly to week 26. Sequencing used immunoSEQ multiplex PCR; TCRdb keeps in-frame clones, though not all of them. The sample consists of about 24,000 clones, around 83% of them appearing once. This clone has a single count. Its specificity is not known. This TCR was sampled from a male donor with diffuse large B-cell lymphoma. Material: PBMCs, obtained in a trial of ipilimumab plus nivolumab as post-transplant consolidation. V gene TRBV6-5 combines with J gene TRBJ1-1, with a possible D match to TRBD1 (6 bases). CDR3 sequence (DNA): TGTGCCAGCAGGCGATACAGGGAAGAGGACACTGAAGCTTTCTTT. Protein product: CASRRYREEDTEAFF.